The sequence of this T cell receptor beta chain was determined in a study of PD-1 blockade in classical Hodgkin lymphoma. Using immunoSEQ multiplex PCR, the repertoire was profiled, and TCRdb retains in-frame clones only, with some absent. The sample has tens of thousands of clones, approximately 90% seen once. Each patient relapsed following autologous stem cell transplantation, and prior brentuximab vedotin exposure differed. Findings and limits, study-wide: It was CD4+ TCR diversity, not CD8+, that rose significantly by C4D1. Newly diagnosed patients had diversity similar to the baseline diversity of complete responders. Patients starting nivolumab less than 1 year after ASCT had lower diversity and were excluded from later analyses. Relative to healthy donors, newly diagnosed patients reportedly had lower baseline TCR diversity, which was reported as lower still in relapsed/refractory patients.

The CDR3 spans 16 residues. In the case of this clone: Its matching antigen is unknown.

This sequence originates from a human donor with classical Hodgkin lymphoma. The chain is built from TRBV12-1 and TRBJ1-6; the table names TRBD1, a call not compared with the DNA. TRBV12-1 is an annotated pseudogene. Sequenced here: peripheral blood mononuclear cells (PBMCs), sampled before the second cycle of nivolumab. The CDR3 reads CASSSHFTGNNSPLHF. CDR3 nucleotide sequence: TGTGCCAGCAGCTCCCATTTTACAGGTAATAATTCACCCCTCCACTTT.